This T cell receptor (beta chain) was obtained from a study of blood T cell repertoires in COVID-19. Study information: Sites across the United States, Italy and Spain contributed samples from acute and convalescent COVID-19. PBMCs, B-cell-depleted T cells, or T cells were the source of the cDNA or gDNA that made up the material.

The CDR3 totals 14 residues. Trimming left V 3 bases short and J 0 bases short, with 9 bases between. The germline V gene encodes CDR1 LGHDT and CDR2 YNNKEL (reference sequence). Per the original methods: Nucleated cell counts were estimated from reference gene primer amplification. Assay: immunoSEQ multiplex PCR; the TCRdb copy retains only in-frame clones and omits some. V, J and clone size reflect that table, while D and trimming were determined from the DNA. The table shows over 300,000 clones, with over 70% occurring only once. The chain employs TRBV3-1 (or the pseudogene TRBV3-2) and TRBJ2-7; no clear D gene. The specimen sequenced was peripheral blood. This sequence originates from a woman in her forties or fifties with acute or convalescent COVID-19. As DNA, the CDR3 is TGTGCCAGCAGCCACCAGGTCTTCTCCTACGAGCAGTACTTC. Protein sequence: CASSHQVFSYEQYF.